The present TCR beta chain was sequenced within a study of tumor-infiltrating lymphocytes in oesophageal squamous cell carcinoma. Each CDR3 protein is one row after TCRdb ran MiXCR on the PCR reads. Of 16,000 or so distinct CDR3 sequences detected, approximately 43% appear once; the ten largest clones hold approximately 41%. Germline V gene sequence: CDR1 SGHAT, CDR2 FQNNGV. This CDR3 comprises 15 residues. The chain links TRBV11-2 to TRBJ2-3, with 7 bases that match TRBD2. The J call may not be correct, given that the DNA end is closer to TRBJ2-5. This clonotype originated in a female donor with esophageal squamous cell carcinoma. Input material: blood. The CDR3 DNA is TGTGCCAGCAGCCGGGCGGGAGCTCCCGGGGAGACCCAGTACTTC. Translated, it gives CASSRAGAPGETQYF.